This entry lists 25 T cell receptor beta chains sequenced from one sample in a study of cytomegalovirus exposure and HLA in healthy donors. PCR used 60 Vbeta primers and 13 Jbeta primers. Produced via immunoSEQ multiplex PCR; TCRdb's table is partial and in-frame only. The sample contains about 120,000 clones, approximately 79% of which appear only once. Sequenced: PBMCs. These receptors were obtained from a young man in good health and CMV-seronegative.

The genes are TRBV11-3 and TRBJ1-3; 9 bases are shared with TRBD1. Germline V gives CDR1 SGHNT, CDR2 YENEEA. With V trimmed by 5 bases and J by 0 bases, 14 bases remained unmatched. There are 19 residues in the CDR3. The DNA of the CDR3 is TGTGCCAGCAGCCCCTGGGACAGGGTTTTGACCCACTCTGGAAACACCATATATTTT. Its protein is CASSPWDRVLTHSGNTIYF.

V gene TRBV10-3 combines with J gene TRBJ1-6, with 10 positions matching TRBD1. The CDR3 contains 18 residues. CDR1 ENHRY and CDR2 SYGVKD come from the germline V gene. Trimming removed 5 bases from V and 4 bases from J; junction bases left unmatched: 11. CDR3 sequence: CAISSQRDRGHYNSPLHF. The CDR3 DNA is TGTGCCATCAGTTCACAACGGGACAGGGGCCATTATAATTCACCCCTCCACTTT.

V gene TRBV9 combines with J gene TRBJ1-3; perhaps TRBD1 as D (6 bases). Germline-derived CDR1 and CDR2 are SGDLS and YYNGEE. V was cut by 3 bases and J by 7 bases, with 17 bases left in between. The CDR3 is 15 amino acids. The CDR3 region has the DNA TGTGCCAGCAGCGCACTGACAGGTCTTGGGAACACCATATATTTT. Its protein is CASSALTGLGNTIYF. The complete variable domain, with remaining parts taken from reference TRBV9 and TRBJ1-3, reads DSGVTQTPKHLITATGQRVTLRCSPRSGDLSVYWYQQSLDQGLQFLIQYYNGEERAKGNILERFSAQQFPDLHSELNLSSLELGDSALYFCASSALTGLGNTIYFGEGSWLTVV.

This chain connects TRBV2 to TRBJ2-7, with 10 positions matching TRBD2. The CDR3 runs to 14 residues. Germline CDR1 is SNHLY and CDR2 is FYNNEI. Trimming at V came to 4 bases and at J to 5 bases, leaving 5 bases not matched to a gene. The DNA for the CDR3 is TGTGCCAGCAGTGCACTAGCGGGGAACGACGAGCAGTACTTC. This sequence encodes CASSALAGNDEQYF.

V gene TRBV4-1 combines with J gene TRBJ2-1, with TRBD2 matching over 10 bases. The CDR3 loop spans 16 amino acids. V lost 4 bases to trimming and J lost 6 bases; unmatched junction nucleotides: 9. Germline assignment: CDR1 MGHRA and CDR2 YSYEKL. CDR3 sequence (DNA): TGCGCCAGCAGCCCACAGGGAGCGGGGGGGCCCAATGAGCAGTTCTTC. Encoded protein: CASSPQGAGGPNEQFF.

The chain carries TRBV9 and TRBJ2-7; no firm D call. V lost 0 bases to trimming and J lost 0 bases, with 7 bases between them. Germline values: CDR1 SGDLS, CDR2 YYNGEE. This CDR3 contains 14 residues. CDR3 in DNA: TGTGCCAGCAGCGTAGATCACAGCTCCTACGAGCAGTACTTC. Encoded protein: CASSVDHSSYEQYF.

This rearrangement joins TRBV5-6 to TRBJ2-3, with 13 nucleotides matching TRBD2. Germline lookup yields CDR1 SGHDT and CDR2 YYEEEE. The CDR3 loop spans 15 amino acids. After removal of 4 bases from V and 9 bases from J, the junction contained 8 bases not matched to a gene. CDR3 nucleotide sequence: TGTGCCAGCAGCGGGAGGACTAGCGGGGGAGCGACGCAGTATTTT. It encodes CASSGRTSGGATQYF.

This rearrangement joins TRBV18 to TRBJ2-5; 7 positions agree with TRBD2. J lost 2 bases, V lost 4 bases, and 7 bases had no gene match. The length of the CDR3 is 15 residues. The V gene's germline CDR1 is KGHSH and CDR2 LQKENI. The CDR3 loop reads CASSLNRGDQETQYF. The DNA for the CDR3 is TGTGCCAGCTCACTCAACCGGGGGGATCAAGAGACCCAGTACTTC.

This chain joins TRBV29-1 and TRBJ2-7, with a possible D match to TRBD2 (6 bases). V was shortened by 4 bases and J by 3 bases, with 19 bases between the two germline ends. Per germline, CDR1 SQVTM and CDR2 ANQGSEA. There are 15 residues in the CDR3. The CDR3 region is CSVGPAGRGRYEQYF. DNA for the CDR3: TGCAGCGTTGGACCCGCGGGGCGGGGACGCTACGAGCAGTACTTC.

This clone showed up just once. The chain couples TRBV7-9 to TRBJ1-1; D may be TRBD1 (6 bases). Trimming took 4 bases from V and 0 from J, leaving 21 bases between them. CDR1 and CDR2 (germline): SEHNR, FQNEAQ (reference sequence). The CDR3 runs 18 residues. Written as DNA, the CDR3 is TGTGCCAGCAGCTCCCGCTGGGGACAAACTCAAATGAACACTGAAGCTTTCTTT. Protein sequence: CASSSRWGQTQMNTEAFF.

This clone was observed a handful of times. The chain joins TRBV28 to TRBJ1-5; 10 positions agree with TRBD1. There are 17 residues in the CDR3. CDR1 is MDHEN, CDR2 SYDVKM, per germline. The ends lost 6 bases at V and 0 bases at J; junction bases unmatched: 8. The CDR3 loop is CASRDRDRGYSNQPQHF. The DNA for the CDR3 is TGTGCCAGCAGGGACCGGGACAGGGGCTATAGCAATCAGCCCCAGCATTTT.

The chain has TRBV6-5 and TRBJ2-7; 9 bases map to TRBD2. This CDR3 is built from 15 residues. V shed 4 bases, J shed 3 bases, and the junction held 7 bases outside the gene matches. Germline CDR1 MNHEY, CDR2 SVGAGI. This CDR3 reads CASSSPAGGDYEQYF. CDR3 sequence (DNA): TGTGCCAGCAGTTCCCCAGCGGGAGGAGACTACGAGCAGTACTTC.

V usage is TRBV9 and J usage is TRBJ2-7; 10 bases match TRBD1. CDR1 SGDLS and CDR2 YYNGEE come from the germline V gene. V lost 3 bases to trimming and J lost 5 bases; unmatched junction nucleotides: 8. This CDR3 contains 15 residues. The CDR3 DNA sequence: TGTGCCAGCAGCGCACAGACAGGGGGCGTCAACGAGCAGTACTTC. This translates into CASSAQTGGVNEQYF.

This clone was observed a few times. The chain recombines TRBV10-3 with TRBJ1-3, with 7 nucleotides matching TRBD1. This CDR3 is 14 amino acids long. Per the germline V gene, CDR1 is ENHRY and CDR2 is SYGVKD. The V segment lost 10 bases and the J segment 0 bases; nucleotides outside the gene matches: 6. CDR3 loop: CATATGNSGNTIYF. The CDR3 nucleotides are TGTGCCACCGCGACAGGGAACTCTGGAAACACCATATATTTT.

The CDR3 protein is CASSSGQLYGYTF. CDR3 nucleotide sequence: TGTGCCAGCAGCTCGGGACAGCTCTATGGCTACACCTTC. The rearrangement links TRBV5-4 to TRBJ1-2, with 7 bases fitting TRBD1. CDR1 and CDR2 from the germline V gene are SGHNT and YYREEE (reference sequence). V lost 3 bases to trimming and J lost 4 bases; unmatched junction nucleotides: 3. The CDR3 runs 13 residues.

This chain connects TRBV5-1 to TRBJ1-1, with 11 positions matching TRBD1. The V gene's germline CDR1 is SGHRS and CDR2 YFSETQ. The CDR3 is made up of 16 amino acids. V trimming: 4 bases; J trimming: 4 bases; junction bases outside the gene matches: 9. DNA of the CDR3: TGCGCCAGCAGCGTACCGGGACAGGGGGTGGGCACTGAAGCTTTCTTT. Translated, it gives CASSVPGQGVGTEAFF.

This clone was seen more than once but under ten times. The genes are TRBV29-1 and TRBJ1-2; unclear D gene. Trimming stripped 1 base from V and 5 bases from J, with 8 bases between. The CDR3 runs to 12 residues. The V gene's germline CDR1 is SQVTM and CDR2 ANQGSEA. The CDR3 coding sequence is TGCAGCGTTGAAGTGAGGGAATATGGCTACACCTTC. Translation gives CSVEVREYGYTF. Filled out from reference TRBV29-1 and TRBJ1-2, the complete variable domain reads SAVISQKPSRDICQRGTSLTIQCQVDSQVTMMFWYRQQPGQSLTLIATANQGSEATYESGFVIDKFPISRPNLTFSTLTVSNMSPEDSSIYLCSVEVREYGYTFGSGTRLTVV.

This chain joins TRBV10-2 and TRBJ2-5; TRBD1 agrees at 8 bases. In germline, CDR1 is WSHSY, CDR2 SAAADI. Unmatched junction bases numbered 5, after V lost 7 bases and J lost 4 bases. CDR3 size: 13 residues. CDR3 loop: CASTRTGRETQYF. CDR3 in DNA: TGCGCCAGCACCAGGACAGGGAGAGAGACCCAGTACTTC.

The chain recombines TRBV10-1 with TRBJ1-5, with 8 bases aligning to TRBD1. V trimming: 5 bases; J trimming: 9 bases; junction bases outside the gene matches: 15. There are 16 residues in the CDR3. CDR1 and CDR2 from the germline V gene are WNHNN and SYGVQD (reference sequence). The CDR3: CASSSKTGEGLRPQHF. Here the CDR3 DNA reads TGCGCCAGCAGTTCAAAGACAGGGGAGGGTCTGCGGCCCCAGCATTTT.

The chain couples TRBV2 to TRBJ2-7; 12 bases fit TRBD2. The V gene end was trimmed by 1 base and the J gene end by 3 bases; junction bases not matched to a gene: 10. Germline loops: CDR1 SNHLY, CDR2 FYNNEI. This CDR3 comprises 18 residues. CDR3: CASSEGWGTSGGIYEQYF. CDR3 DNA: TGTGCCAGCAGTGAAGGTTGGGGTACTAGCGGGGGGATCTACGAGCAGTACTTC.

This chain joins TRBV6-4 and TRBJ2-3; 7 positions agree with TRBD1. The CDR3 is 16 residues long. V dropped 1 base and J dropped 3; count of bases not matched to a gene: 7. CDR1 and CDR2 (germline): MRHNA, SNTAGT. This CDR3 is CASSDFRGRETDTQYF. As DNA, the CDR3 is TGTGCCAGCAGTGACTTTAGGGGGCGAGAGACAGATACGCAGTATTTT.

The gene calls are TRBV5-6 and TRBJ2-5, with 7 bases matching TRBD2. CDR1 and CDR2 from the germline V gene are SGHDT and YYEEEE. Trimming took 0 bases from V and 4 from J; bases not matched to a gene: 6. The CDR3 sequence is 15 residues long. The DNA of the CDR3 is TGTGCCAGCAGCTTGGGCGGGGGAGGTCCAGAGACCCAGTACTTC. Amino acid sequence: CASSLGGGGPETQYF.

V gene TRBV28 combines with J gene TRBJ1-2, with 10 bases that match TRBD1. The CDR3 is made up of 18 amino acids. Losses at the gene ends were 5 bases for V and 1 base for J; bases not matched to a gene: 13. Germline loops: CDR1 MDHEN, CDR2 SYDVKM. Here the CDR3 DNA reads TGTGCCAGCAGTCTCACCAGCCGGGACAGGGGAATTAACTATGGCTACACCTTC. This translates into CASSLTSRDRGINYGYTF.

Concerning this clone itself: The same CDR3 arises from other DNA sequences in this sample as well. The chain combines TRBV6-5 with TRBJ2-7; 8 nucleotides match TRBD1. The V segment lost 2 bases and the J segment 4 bases; nucleotides outside the gene matches: 1. This CDR3 contains 13 residues. Germline lookup yields CDR1 MNHEY and CDR2 SVGAGI. The CDR3 DNA is TGTGCCAGCAGTTACCGGGACAGGTACGAGCAGTACTTC. Its protein product is CASSYRDRYEQYF.

J is TRBJ2-5 and V is TRBV9; 8 bases line up with TRBD1. CDR3 length: 15 amino acids. J gave up 4 bases and V 0 bases, and 5 bases lay outside the gene matches. Per the germline V gene, CDR1 is SGDLS and CDR2 is YYNGEE. CDR3 sequence: CASSVAGTGGETQYF. The CDR3 DNA sequence: TGTGCCAGCAGCGTAGCTGGCACAGGGGGAGAGACCCAGTACTTC. Full variable domain (remainder filled in from reference TRBV9 and TRBJ2-5): DSGVTQTPKHLITATGQRVTLRCSPRSGDLSVYWYQQSLDQGLQFLIQYYNGEERAKGNILERFSAQQFPDLHSELNLSSLELGDSALYFCASSVAGTGGETQYFGPGTRLLVL.